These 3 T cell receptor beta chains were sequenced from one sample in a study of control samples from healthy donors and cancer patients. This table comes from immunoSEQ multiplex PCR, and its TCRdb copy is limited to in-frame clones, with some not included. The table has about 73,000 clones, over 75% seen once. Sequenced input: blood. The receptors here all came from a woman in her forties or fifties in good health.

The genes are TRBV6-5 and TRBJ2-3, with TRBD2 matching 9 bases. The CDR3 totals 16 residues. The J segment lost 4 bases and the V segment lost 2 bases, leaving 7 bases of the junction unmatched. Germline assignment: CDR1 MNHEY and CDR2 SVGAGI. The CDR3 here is CASSYVLAGGADTQYF. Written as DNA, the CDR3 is TGTGCCAGCAGTTACGTCCTGGCGGGAGGGGCAGATACGCAGTATTTT.

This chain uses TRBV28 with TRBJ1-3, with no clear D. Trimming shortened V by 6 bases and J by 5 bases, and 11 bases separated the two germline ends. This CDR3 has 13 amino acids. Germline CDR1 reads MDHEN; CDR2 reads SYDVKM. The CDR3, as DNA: TGTGCCAGCAGGCGGGGAAACAGAAACACCATATATTTT. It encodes CASRRGNRNTIYF.

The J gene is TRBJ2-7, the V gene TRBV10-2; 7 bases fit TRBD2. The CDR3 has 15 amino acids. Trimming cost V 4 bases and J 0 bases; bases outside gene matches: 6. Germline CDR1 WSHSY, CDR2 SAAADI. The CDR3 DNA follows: TGCGCCAGCAGTGTGCTAGCGGTGAGCTCCTACGAGCAGTACTTC. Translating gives CASSVLAVSSYEQYF.